These T cell receptor beta chains were read from a single sample in a study of identifying expanded T cells in peripheral blood. Generated by immunoSEQ multiplex PCR, the TCRdb table keeps only in-frame clones and is missing some. The top ten clones hold more than 2.5% of a sample with 100,000 to 150,000 clones, 75% to 90% of them seen once. Sequencing was carried out using blood. These receptors were obtained from a person between 18 and 75 years old in good health. Each CDR3 is given with its conserved first and last residue. The D gene is left open where the match is weak. The listing skips clone size in some rows; elsewhere it reads once, few, many or a size class.

CDR3 protein,CDR3 DNA,J gene,clone size,V gene,D gene
CASMGQGITYEQYF,TGTGCCAGCATGGGCCAGGGGATAACCTACGAGCAGTACTTC,TRBJ2-7,.,TRBV2,.
CASLPMGTGSNEQFF,TGTGCCAGCCTTCCTATGGGGACAGGTAGTAATGAGCAGTTCTTC,TRBJ2-1,.,TRBV6-5,TRBD1
CASSLTWIVGENEQYF,TGCGCCAGCAGCCTAACGTGGATCGTGGGGGAAAACGAGCAGTACTTC,TRBJ2-7,.,TRBV4-3,.
CASSHFGHSGNTIYF,TGCGCCAGCAGCCATTTCGGCCACTCTGGAAACACCATATATTTT,TRBJ1-3,.,TRBV4-3,.
CASSPARTGEVETQYF,TGCGCCAGCAGCCCAGCGAGGACAGGGGAGGTTGAGACCCAGTACTTC,TRBJ2-5,.,TRBV4-3,TRBD1
CASSQVGGPNQPQHF,TGCGCCAGCAGCCAAGTTGGGGGACCCAATCAGCCCCAGCATTTT,TRBJ1-5,.,TRBV4-1,.
CASSPITDRVKETQYF,TGTGCCAGCTCACCAATTACTGACAGGGTTAAAGAGACCCAGTACTTC,TRBJ2-5,.,TRBV18,TRBD1
CASSYAGGFQPQHF,TGTGCCAGCAGTTACGCAGGGGGGTTTCAGCCCCAGCATTTT,TRBJ1-5,.,TRBV6-6,TRBD1
CASSFRGRTEAFF,TGTGCCAGCAGCTTCAGGGGGCGGACTGAAGCTTTCTTT,TRBJ1-1,.,TRBV11-3,TRBD1
CASSHTSGFPDTQYF,TGCGCCAGCAGCCATACTAGCGGGTTCCCAGATACGCAGTATTTT,TRBJ2-3,.,TRBV4-1,TRBD2
CASSSSGTGRIGELFF,TGTGCCAGCAGCTCCTCCGGGACAGGGCGTATCGGGGAGCTGTTTTTT,TRBJ2-2,.,TRBV7-2,TRBD1
CASSLMGSSETQYF,TGTGCCAGCAGTTTAATGGGCAGCAGCGAGACCCAGTACTTC,TRBJ2-5,.,TRBV27,.
CASNDFVINTEAFF,TGTGCCAGCAACGACTTTGTGATCAACACTGAAGCTTTCTTT,TRBJ1-1,few,TRBV2,.
CASSEVKRQGRRYYTDTQYF,TGTGCCAGCAGTGAAGTCAAGCGGCAGGGAAGAAGGTACTACACAGATACGCAGTATTTT,TRBJ2-3,.,TRBV6-1,.
CASSQDWTHGNTIYF,TGCGCCAGCAGCCAAGATTGGACACACGGAAACACCATATATTTT,TRBJ1-3,.,TRBV4-1,.
CSVPKRGGPDTQYF,TGCAGCGTTCCAAAACGGGGGGGCCCAGATACGCAGTATTTT,TRBJ2-3,.,TRBV29-1,TRBD2
CASSLASGGASYNEQFF,TGTGCCAGCAGCTTGGCTAGCGGGGGAGCCTCCTACAATGAGCAGTTCTTC,TRBJ2-1,.,TRBV5-6,TRBD2
CASSLIGAGRDTQYF,TGTGCCAGCAGCTTGATTGGCGCGGGCAGGGATACGCAGTATTTT,TRBJ2-3,.,TRBV5-6,.
CASSFQRGRDEQYF,TGTGCCAGCAGCTTCCAGCGGGGGAGGGACGAGCAGTACTTC,TRBJ2-7,.,TRBV11-3,TRBD2
CASSLGLTGGNTIYF,TGCGCCAGCAGCCTGGGCCTCACGGGTGGAAACACCATATATTTT,TRBJ1-3,.,TRBV4-1,.
CASSPRSEDREYSNQPQHF,TGTGCCAGCAGCCCCCGATCGGAGGACAGGGAATATAGCAATCAGCCCCAGCATTTT,TRBJ1-5,.,TRBV21-1,.
CASSDRDTEAFF,TGCGCCAGCAGTGACAGGGACACTGAAGCTTTCTTT,TRBJ1-1,.,TRBV10-2,.
CASSFTGTQKETQYF,TGTGCCAGCAGCTTTACCGGGACACAAAAAGAGACCCAGTACTTC,TRBJ2-5,.,TRBV7-8,.
CASSRPGAGEGEKLFF,TGTGCCAGCAGCAGACCGGGGGCAGGGGAAGGTGAAAAACTGTTTTTT,TRBJ1-4,.,TRBV6-6,.
CASSFHPGQGKDGYTF,TGTGCCAGCAGTTTCCATCCGGGACAGGGGAAGGATGGCTACACCTTC,TRBJ1-2,.,TRBV6-5,TRBD1
CASKLAGVYNEQFF,TGTGCCAGCAAACTAGCGGGGGTTTACAATGAGCAGTTCTTC,TRBJ2-1,.,TRBV19,TRBD2
CATRGGKDTQYF,TGTGCCACCAGAGGGGGGAAGGATACGCAGTATTTT,TRBJ2-3,.,TRBV2,.
CASSGPQGIETQYF,TGTGCCAGCAGCGGACCACAGGGAATAGAGACCCAGTACTTC,TRBJ2-5,.,TRBV9,.
CASSLLSGPSAEQYF,TGTGCCAGCAGCTTACTATCGGGGCCGTCGGCCGAGCAGTACTTC,TRBJ2-7,.,TRBV7-2,.
CASSPPIGDRGTEAFF,TGTGCCAGCAGTCCCCCCATTGGGGACAGGGGCACTGAAGCTTTCTTT,TRBJ1-1,.,TRBV2,TRBD1
CASSPTRGYEQYF,TGCGCCAGCAGCCCCACCCGGGGCTACGAGCAGTACTTC,TRBJ2-7,.,TRBV4-1,.
CASRLDRNTEAFF,TGTGCCAGCAGATTAGACAGGAACACTGAAGCTTTCTTT,TRBJ1-1,once,TRBV7-9,.
CASSTTMNTEAFF,TGTGCCAGTAGTACCACGATGAACACTGAAGCTTTCTTT,TRBJ1-1,few,TRBV19,.
CSVENDRGGLYEQYF,TGCAGCGTTGAGAACGACAGGGGAGGCCTCTACGAGCAGTACTTC,TRBJ2-7,.,TRBV29-1,TRBD1
CASSPTSGGAAFTDTQYF,TGCGCCAGCAGCCCAACTAGCGGGGGGGCCGCCTTCACCGATACGCAGTATTTT,TRBJ2-3,.,TRBV4-1,TRBD2
CASSESTRGRGAFF,TGCGCCAGCAGTGAGTCGACTCGGGGGAGGGGAGCTTTCTTT,TRBJ1-1,few,TRBV10-2,.
CASSQDQGVGGTEAFF,TGCGCCAGCAGCCAAGATCAAGGGGTGGGGGGCACTGAAGCTTTCTTT,TRBJ1-1,.,TRBV4-3,.
CAIRGNTGELFF,TGTGCCATCAGGGGGAACACCGGGGAGCTGTTTTTT,TRBJ2-2,.,TRBV10-3,.
CASSVESGNQPQHF,TGTGCCAGCAGTGTGGAGTCGGGCAATCAGCCCCAGCATTTT,TRBJ1-5,.,TRBV2,.
CASSLVGGGYYEQYF,TGTGCCAGCAGCTTAGTCGGCGGAGGCTACTACGAGCAGTACTTC,TRBJ2-7,.,TRBV13,.
CASTLGAGGFRGELFF,TGTGCCAGCACCTTGGGAGCAGGGGGCTTCAGGGGGGAGCTGTTTTTT,TRBJ2-2,few,TRBV7-8,TRBD1
CASSLTGRAGELFF,TGCGCCAGCAGCTTAACAGGTCGGGCCGGGGAGCTGTTTTTT,TRBJ2-2,.,TRBV5-1,.